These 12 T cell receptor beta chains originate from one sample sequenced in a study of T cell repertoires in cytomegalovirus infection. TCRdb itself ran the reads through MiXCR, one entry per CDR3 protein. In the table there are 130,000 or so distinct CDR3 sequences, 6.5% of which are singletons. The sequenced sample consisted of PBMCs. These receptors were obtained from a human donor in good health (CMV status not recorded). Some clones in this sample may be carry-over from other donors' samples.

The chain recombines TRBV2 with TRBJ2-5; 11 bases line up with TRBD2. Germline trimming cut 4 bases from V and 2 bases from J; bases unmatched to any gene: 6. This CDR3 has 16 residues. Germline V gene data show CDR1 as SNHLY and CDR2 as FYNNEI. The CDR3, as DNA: TGTGCCAGCAGTGGTCCTAGCGGGGGGTCTCAAGAGACCCAGTACTTC. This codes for CASSGPSGGSQETQYF.

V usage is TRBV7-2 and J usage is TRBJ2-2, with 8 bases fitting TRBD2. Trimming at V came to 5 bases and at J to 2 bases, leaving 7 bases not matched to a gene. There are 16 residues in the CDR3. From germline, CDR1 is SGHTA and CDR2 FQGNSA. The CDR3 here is CASSAGGTRNTGELFF. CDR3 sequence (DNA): TGTGCCAGCAGCGCCGGCGGGACTAGAAACACCGGGGAGCTGTTTTTT.

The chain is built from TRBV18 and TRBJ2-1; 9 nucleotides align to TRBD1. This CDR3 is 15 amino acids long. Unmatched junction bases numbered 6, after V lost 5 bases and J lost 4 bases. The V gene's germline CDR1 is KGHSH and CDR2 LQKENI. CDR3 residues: CASSRAGTGYNEQFF. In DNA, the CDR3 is TGTGCCAGCTCAAGAGCCGGGACAGGGTACAATGAGCAGTTCTTC.

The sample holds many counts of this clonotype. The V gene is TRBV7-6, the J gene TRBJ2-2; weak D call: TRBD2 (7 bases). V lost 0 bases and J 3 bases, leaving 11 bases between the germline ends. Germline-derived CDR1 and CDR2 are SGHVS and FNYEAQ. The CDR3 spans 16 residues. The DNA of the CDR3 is TGTGCCAGCAGCTTAGCGGGGGGGCAGGACACCGGGGAGCTGTTTTTT. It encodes CASSLAGGQDTGELFF.

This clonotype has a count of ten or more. Here the CDR3 reads CASSLERGTSHGPTTGELFF. CDR3 DNA sequence: TGTGCCAGCAGCTTAGAGCGAGGGACTAGCCACGGTCCAACCACCGGGGAGCTGTTTTTT. V and J are TRBV11-3 and TRBJ2-2; 9 bases are a match to TRBD2. Germline V CDR1 and CDR2: SGHNT, YENEEA. After removal of 0 bases from V and 4 bases from J, the junction contained 15 bases not matched to a gene. This CDR3 comprises 20 residues.

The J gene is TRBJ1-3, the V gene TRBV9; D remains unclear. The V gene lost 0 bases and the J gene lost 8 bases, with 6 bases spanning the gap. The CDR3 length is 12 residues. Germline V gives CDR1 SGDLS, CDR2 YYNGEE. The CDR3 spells CASSVAGDTIYF. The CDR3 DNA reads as TGTGCCAGCAGCGTAGCTGGGGACACCATATATTTT.

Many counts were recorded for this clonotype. DNA of the CDR3: TGTGCCAGCAGCTTAGCGGGCAGGGTCCTTAATCAGCCCCAGCATTTT. Translation gives CASSLAGRVLNQPQHF. This sequence joins TRBV7-8 and TRBJ1-5, with a weak D call TRBD1 (5 bases). The germline V gene has CDR1 SGHVS and CDR2 FQNEAQ. The V gene lost 0 bases and the J gene lost 4 bases, with 13 bases spanning the gap. The CDR3 consists of 16 residues.

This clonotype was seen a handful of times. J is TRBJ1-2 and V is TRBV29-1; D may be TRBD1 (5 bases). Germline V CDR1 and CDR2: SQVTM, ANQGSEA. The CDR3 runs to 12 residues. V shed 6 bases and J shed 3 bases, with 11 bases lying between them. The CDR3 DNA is TGCAGCGTGGGCGACAGCTACTATGGCTACACCTTC. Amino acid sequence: CSVGDSYYGYTF.

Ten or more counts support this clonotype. This chain's CDR3 is CASRSGLAITDTQYF. CDR3 sequence (DNA): TGTGCCAGCAGATCGGGACTAGCGATCACAGATACGCAGTATTTT. V gene TRBV5-5 combines with J gene TRBJ2-3; 10 nucleotides align to TRBD2. The CDR3 consists of 15 residues. CDR1 and CDR2 (germline): SGHKS, YYEKEE (reference sequence). The V segment lost 5 bases and the J segment 2 bases; nucleotides outside the gene matches: 5. The variable domain in full, completed from reference TRBV5-5 and TRBJ2-3, reads DAGVTQSPTHLIKTRGQQVTLRCSPISGHKSVSWYQQVLGQGPQFIFQYYEKEERGRGNFPDRFSARQFPNYSSELNVNALLLGDSALYLCASRSGLAITDTQYFGPGTRLTVL.

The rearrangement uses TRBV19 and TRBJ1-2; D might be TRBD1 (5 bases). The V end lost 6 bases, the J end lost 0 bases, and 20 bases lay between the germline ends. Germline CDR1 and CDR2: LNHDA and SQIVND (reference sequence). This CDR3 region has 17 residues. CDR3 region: CASRETVVANPNYGYTF. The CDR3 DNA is TGTGCCAGTAGGGAGACAGTCGTCGCGAACCCTAACTATGGCTACACCTTC.

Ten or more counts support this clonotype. Here the CDR3 DNA reads TGTGCCAGCAGTTTGACAATGAACACTGAAGCTTTCTTT. Translated: CASSLTMNTEAFF. The genes are TRBV12-3 or TRBV12-4 and TRBJ1-1; D gene unclear. V lost 3 bases and J lost 0, with 5 bases in between. The CDR3 runs 13 residues.

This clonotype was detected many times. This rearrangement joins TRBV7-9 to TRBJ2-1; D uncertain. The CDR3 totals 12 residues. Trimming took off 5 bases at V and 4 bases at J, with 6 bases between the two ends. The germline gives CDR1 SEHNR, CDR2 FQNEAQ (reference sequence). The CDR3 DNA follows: TGTGCCAGCAGCCCAACTTACAATGAGCAGTTCTTC. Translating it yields CASSPTYNEQFF.